The following is a T cell receptor beta chain sequence with its context. This clonotype was found many times. No antigen is known for it. No quality values exist for individual bases; no much larger clone is one base distant. CDR1 and CDR2 (LNHDA, SQIVND) derive from the germline V gene (reference sequence). The CDR3 covers 16 residues, taking in both the cysteine and the phenylalanine. Only the CDR3 part of the read is kept: 48 bases, read in frame from the first base. The germline V end is reduced by 3 bases and the J end by 5 bases; junction bases left unmatched: 10. In light of the paper, this sample's treatment or condition label describes: allogeneic hematopoietic cell transplantation with graft depleted of TCRalphabeta T cells and CD19 B cells. The transplant recipients were children given TCRalphabeta/CD19-depleted allogeneic hematopoietic cell grafts. These data originate in a study of T-cell reconstitution after alpha-beta-depleted transplantation in children (dated by TCRdb to about 2016). At the level of the whole study: The study quantitatively tracked T-cell immune reconstitution after TCRalphabeta/CD19-depleted allogeneic hematopoietic cell transplantation in children using TCR repertoire profiling. Beyond this particular receptor, the publication reports: Hyperexpanded clone frequencies declined over subsequent months; after one year, T-cell counts and TCRbeta diversity were mostly attributed to newly produced T cells. In some patients, the high TCRbeta diversity seen at day 60 was put down to recipient T cells and intrathymic progenitors that had survived conditioning. Apparently early alphabetaT-cell count recovery about two months after transplant reportedly relied on only several hundred rapidly expanded clones derived from non-depleted graft cells.

Receptors were amplified or captured by PCR. TCRdb names Illumina HiSeq 2500 as the instrument used. TCR library preparation used molecular barcoding, with unique molecular identifiers applied to normalize quantification of the TCRbeta repertoire. TCRdb handled the public reads itself, with Q25 trimming in fastp and clone calling in MiXCR, and kept productive beta chains. Each entry merges the rows of one CDR3 protein and shows their most common DNA and genes. For this sample there are hundreds of thousands of distinct CDR3 sequences; approximately 10% appear just once. 23% of the sample comes from the top ten.

Sequenced here: peripheral blood, sampled 180 days after TCRalphabeta/CD19-depleted stem cell transplant. The rearranged chain carries TRBV19 and TRBJ2-7; 10 junctional bases match TRBD2. This TCR derives from a male patient aged 2 to 9 who had a stem cell transplant for chronic granulomatous disease, so the T cells may come from the graft donor. The bases are TGTGCCAGTAGTATTCGTTTAGCGGGAGGTTCCAACGAGCAGTACTTC. It codes for CASSIRLAGGSNEQYF.